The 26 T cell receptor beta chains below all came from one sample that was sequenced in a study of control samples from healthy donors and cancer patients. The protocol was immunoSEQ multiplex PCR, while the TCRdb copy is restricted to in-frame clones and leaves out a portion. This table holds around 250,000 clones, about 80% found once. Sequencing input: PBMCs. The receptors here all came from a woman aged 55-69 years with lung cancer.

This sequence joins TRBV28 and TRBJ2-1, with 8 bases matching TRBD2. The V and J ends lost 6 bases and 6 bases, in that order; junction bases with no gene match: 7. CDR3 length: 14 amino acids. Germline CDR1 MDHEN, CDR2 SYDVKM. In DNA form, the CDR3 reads TGTGCCAGCAGGTCAGCGGGAGTTTCCAATGAGCAGTTCTTC. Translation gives CASRSAGVSNEQFF.

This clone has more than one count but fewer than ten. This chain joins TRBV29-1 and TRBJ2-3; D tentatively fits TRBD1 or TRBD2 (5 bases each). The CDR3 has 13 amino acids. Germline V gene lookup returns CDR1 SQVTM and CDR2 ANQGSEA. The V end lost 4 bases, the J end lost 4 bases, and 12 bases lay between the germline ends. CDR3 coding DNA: TGCAGCGTTGGTCACGGGACCCCAGATACGCAGTATTTT. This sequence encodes CSVGHGTPDTQYF.

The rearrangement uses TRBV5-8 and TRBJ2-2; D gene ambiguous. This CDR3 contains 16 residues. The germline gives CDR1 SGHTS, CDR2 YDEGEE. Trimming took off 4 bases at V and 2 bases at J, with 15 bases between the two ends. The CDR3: CASSLLGQANTGELFF. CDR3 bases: TGTGCCAGCAGCCTACTCGGGCAGGCAAACACCGGGGAGCTGTTTTTT.

CDR3: CASSLVGGGEAFF. CDR3 bases: TGTGCCAGCAGCTTGGTAGGGGGGGGTGAAGCTTTCTTT. The rearrangement joins TRBV7-2 to TRBJ1-1, with D perhaps TRBD1 (6 bases). CDR1 is SGHTA and CDR2 is FQGNSA in the germline V gene. This CDR3 is 13 amino acids long. V gave up 3 bases and J gave up 7 bases, with 12 bases separating them. Full variable domain (rest looked up from reference TRBV7-2 and TRBJ1-1): GAGVSQSPSNKVTEKGKDVELRCDPISGHTALYWYRQSLGQGLEFLIYFQGNSAPDKSGLPSDRFSAERTGGSVSTLTIQRTQQEDSAVYLCASSLVGGGEAFFGQGTRLTVV.

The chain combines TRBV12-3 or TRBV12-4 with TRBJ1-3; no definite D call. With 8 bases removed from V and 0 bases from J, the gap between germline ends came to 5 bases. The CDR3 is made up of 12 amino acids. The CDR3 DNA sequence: TGTGCCAGCCTCCGCTCTGGAAACACCATATATTTT. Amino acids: CASLRSGNTIYF.

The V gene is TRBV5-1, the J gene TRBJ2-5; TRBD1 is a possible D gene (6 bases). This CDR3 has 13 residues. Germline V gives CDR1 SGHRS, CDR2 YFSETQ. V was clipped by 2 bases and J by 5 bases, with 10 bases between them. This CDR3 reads CASSLQGSETQYF. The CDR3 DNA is TGCGCCAGCAGCTTACAGGGTTCGGAGACCCAGTACTTC.

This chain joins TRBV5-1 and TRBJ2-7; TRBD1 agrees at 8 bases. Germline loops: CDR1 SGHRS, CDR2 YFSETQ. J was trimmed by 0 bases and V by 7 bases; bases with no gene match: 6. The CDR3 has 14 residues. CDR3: CASRRGQGSYEQYF. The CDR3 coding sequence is TGCGCCAGCCGAAGAGGACAGGGCTCCTACGAGCAGTACTTC.

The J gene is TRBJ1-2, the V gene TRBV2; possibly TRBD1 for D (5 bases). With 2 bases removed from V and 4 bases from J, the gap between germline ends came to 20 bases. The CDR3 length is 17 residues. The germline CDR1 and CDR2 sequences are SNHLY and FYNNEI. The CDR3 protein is CASSEPSWGRELYGYTF. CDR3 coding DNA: TGTGCCAGCAGTGAACCTAGTTGGGGACGGGAGCTCTATGGCTACACCTTC. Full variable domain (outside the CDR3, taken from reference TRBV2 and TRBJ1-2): EPEVTQTPSHQVTQMGQEVILRCVPISNHLYFYWYRQILGQKVEFLVSFYNNEISEKSEIFDDQFSVERPDGSNFTLKIRSTKLEDSAMYFCASSEPSWGRELYGYTFGSGTRLTVV.

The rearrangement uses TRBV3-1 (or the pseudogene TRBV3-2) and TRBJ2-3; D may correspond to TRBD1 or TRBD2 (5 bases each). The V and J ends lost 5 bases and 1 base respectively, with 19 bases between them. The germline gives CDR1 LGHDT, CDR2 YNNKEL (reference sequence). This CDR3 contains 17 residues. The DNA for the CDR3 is TGTGCCAGCAGCGCAAGGTCAGGGCCCGGGGGCACAGATACGCAGTATTTT. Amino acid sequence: CASSARSGPGGTDTQYF.

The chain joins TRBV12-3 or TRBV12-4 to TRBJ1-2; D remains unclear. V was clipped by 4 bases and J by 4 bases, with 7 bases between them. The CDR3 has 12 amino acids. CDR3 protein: CASSYKRYGYTF. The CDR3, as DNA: TGTGCCAGCAGTTACAAACGCTATGGCTACACCTTC.

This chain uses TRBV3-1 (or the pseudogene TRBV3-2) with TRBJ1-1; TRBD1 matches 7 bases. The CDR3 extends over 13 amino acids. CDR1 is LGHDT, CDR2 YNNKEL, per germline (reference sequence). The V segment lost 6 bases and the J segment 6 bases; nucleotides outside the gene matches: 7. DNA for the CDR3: TGTGCCAGCAGGCTAAACCAGGGGGCTGAAGCTTTCTTT. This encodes CASRLNQGAEAFF.

CDR3 nucleotides: TGTGCCAGCAGTAACCTTTACACTGAAGCTTTCTTT. Amino acids: CASSNLYTEAFF. This sequence joins TRBV27 and TRBJ1-1; D gene ambiguous. In germline, CDR1 is MNHEY, CDR2 SMNVEV (reference sequence). The CDR3 contains 12 residues. V shed 5 bases and J shed 3 bases, with 7 bases lying between them.

CDR3 nucleotides: TGTGCCAGCACCAAACAGGGGCTCTTGGAAAAACTGTTTTTT. Its translation is CASTKQGLLEKLFF. The genes are TRBV7-9 and TRBJ1-4; 7 positions match TRBD1. V lost 7 bases to trimming and J lost 8 bases; unmatched junction nucleotides: 10. Germline assignment: CDR1 SEHNR and CDR2 FQNEAQ (reference sequence). CDR3 length: 14 amino acids.

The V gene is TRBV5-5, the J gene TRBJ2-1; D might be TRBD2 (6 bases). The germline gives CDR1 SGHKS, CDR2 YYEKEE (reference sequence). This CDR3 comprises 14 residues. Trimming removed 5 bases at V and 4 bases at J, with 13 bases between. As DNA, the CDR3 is TGTGCCAGCAGTTTCACCGGGACTTACAATGAGCAGTTCTTC. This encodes CASSFTGTYNEQFF.

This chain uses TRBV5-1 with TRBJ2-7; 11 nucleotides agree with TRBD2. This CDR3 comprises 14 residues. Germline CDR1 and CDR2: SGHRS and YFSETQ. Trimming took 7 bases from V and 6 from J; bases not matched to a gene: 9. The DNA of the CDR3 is TGCGCCAGCGGGAAACTAGCGGGAGTAGGCGAGCAGTACTTC. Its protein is CASGKLAGVGEQYF. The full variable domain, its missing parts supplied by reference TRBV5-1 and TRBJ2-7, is KAGVTQTPRYLIKTRGQQVTLSCSPISGHRSVSWYQQTPGQGLQFLFEYFSETQRNKGNFPGRFSGRQFSNSRSEMNVSTLELGDSALYLCASGKLAGVGEQYFGPGTRLTVT.

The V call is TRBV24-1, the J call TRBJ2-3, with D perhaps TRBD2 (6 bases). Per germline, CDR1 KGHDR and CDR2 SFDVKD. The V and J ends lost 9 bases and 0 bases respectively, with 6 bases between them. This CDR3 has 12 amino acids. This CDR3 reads CATGGSTDTQYF. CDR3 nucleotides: TGTGCCACCGGAGGGAGCACAGATACGCAGTATTTT.

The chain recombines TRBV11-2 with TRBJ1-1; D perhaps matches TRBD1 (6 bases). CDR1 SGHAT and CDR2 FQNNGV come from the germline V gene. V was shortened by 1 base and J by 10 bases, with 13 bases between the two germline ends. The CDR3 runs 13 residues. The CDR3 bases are TGTGCCAGCAGCTTAGGGTCAGGGGTTGGAGCTTTCTTT. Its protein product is CASSLGSGVGAFF.

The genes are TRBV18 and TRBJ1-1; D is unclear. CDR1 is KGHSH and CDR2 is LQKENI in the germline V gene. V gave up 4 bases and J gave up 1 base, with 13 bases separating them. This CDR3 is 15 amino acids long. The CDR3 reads CASSQDITSNTEAFF. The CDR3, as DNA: TGTGCCAGCTCACAAGACATAACGTCGAACACTGAAGCTTTCTTT.

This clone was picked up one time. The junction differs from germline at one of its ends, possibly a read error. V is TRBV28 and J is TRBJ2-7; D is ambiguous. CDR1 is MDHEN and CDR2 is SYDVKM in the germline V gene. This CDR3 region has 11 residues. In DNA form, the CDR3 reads TGTGCCAGCAGTTCTTACTACGGGCAGTACTTC. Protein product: CASSSYYGQYF.

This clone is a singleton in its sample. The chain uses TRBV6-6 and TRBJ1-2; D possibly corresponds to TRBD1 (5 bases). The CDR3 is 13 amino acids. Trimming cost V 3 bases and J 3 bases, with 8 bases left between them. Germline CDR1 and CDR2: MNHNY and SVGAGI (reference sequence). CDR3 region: CASSYPGDYGYTF. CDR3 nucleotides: TGTGCCAGCAGTTATCCGGGGGACTATGGCTACACCTTC.

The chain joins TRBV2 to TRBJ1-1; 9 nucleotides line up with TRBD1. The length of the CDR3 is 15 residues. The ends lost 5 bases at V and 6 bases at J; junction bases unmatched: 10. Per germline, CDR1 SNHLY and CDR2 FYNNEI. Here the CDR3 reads CASSSTGQGAAEAFF. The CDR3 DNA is TGTGCCAGCAGTTCTACGGGACAGGGAGCCGCTGAAGCTTTCTTT.

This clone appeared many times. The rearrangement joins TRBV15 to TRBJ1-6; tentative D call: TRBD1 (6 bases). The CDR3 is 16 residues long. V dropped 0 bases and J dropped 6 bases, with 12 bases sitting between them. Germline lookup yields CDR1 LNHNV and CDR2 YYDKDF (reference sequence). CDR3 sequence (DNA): TGTGCCACCAGCAGAGACACGACAGGTGGTAATTCACCCCTCCACTTT. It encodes CATSRDTTGGNSPLHF.

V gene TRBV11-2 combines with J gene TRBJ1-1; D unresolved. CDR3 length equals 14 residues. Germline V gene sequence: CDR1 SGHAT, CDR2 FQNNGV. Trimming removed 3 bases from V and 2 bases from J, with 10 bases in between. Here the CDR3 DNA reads TGTGCCAGCAGCTTGTTGAGGGCCAACACTGAAGCTTTCTTT. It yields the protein CASSLLRANTEAFF.

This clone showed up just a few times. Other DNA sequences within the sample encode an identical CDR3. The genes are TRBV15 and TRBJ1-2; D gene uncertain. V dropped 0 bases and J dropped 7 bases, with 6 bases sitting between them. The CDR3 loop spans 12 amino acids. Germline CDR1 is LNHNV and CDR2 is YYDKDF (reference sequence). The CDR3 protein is CATSRDAGGYTF. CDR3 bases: TGTGCCACCAGCAGAGATGCTGGTGGCTACACCTTC.

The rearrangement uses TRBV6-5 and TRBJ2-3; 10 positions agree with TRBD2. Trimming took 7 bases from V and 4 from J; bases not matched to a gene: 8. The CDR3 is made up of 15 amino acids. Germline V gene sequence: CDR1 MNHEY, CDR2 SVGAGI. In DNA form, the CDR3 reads TGTGCCAGCACGGCAGCGGGAGGGCGCGCAGATACGCAGTATTTT. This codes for CASTAAGGRADTQYF.

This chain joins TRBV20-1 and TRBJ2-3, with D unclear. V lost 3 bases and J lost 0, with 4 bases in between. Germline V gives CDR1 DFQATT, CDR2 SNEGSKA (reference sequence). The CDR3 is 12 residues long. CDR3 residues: CSASPSTDTQYF. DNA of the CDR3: TGCAGTGCTAGTCCTAGCACAGATACGCAGTATTTT.